The sequence of this T cell receptor beta chain was determined in a study of blood T cell repertoires in COVID-19. About the study: Acute and convalescent COVID-19 samples came from the United States, Italy and Spain.

From germline, CDR1 is SGHTA and CDR2 FQGNSA. Deletions cut 3 bases from V and 4 bases from J, with 2 bases between. The CDR3 runs to 11 residues. Source study methods: Scientists estimated how many nucleated cells there were by amplifying reference gene primers. Data came from immunoSEQ multiplex PCR; TCRdb stores just in-frame clones and leaves some out. V and J calls and clone size are given by that table; D and trimming were obtained from the DNA. The sample yields approximately 27,000 clones, around 83% seen once. Input material: peripheral blood. The V gene is TRBV7-2, the J gene TRBJ2-3; D unclear. This sequence was found in a human donor in a cohort sampled during active COVID-19. CDR3 nucleotides: TGTGCCAGCAGCTTCGCAGATACGCAGTATTTT. Its protein product is CASSFADTQYF.